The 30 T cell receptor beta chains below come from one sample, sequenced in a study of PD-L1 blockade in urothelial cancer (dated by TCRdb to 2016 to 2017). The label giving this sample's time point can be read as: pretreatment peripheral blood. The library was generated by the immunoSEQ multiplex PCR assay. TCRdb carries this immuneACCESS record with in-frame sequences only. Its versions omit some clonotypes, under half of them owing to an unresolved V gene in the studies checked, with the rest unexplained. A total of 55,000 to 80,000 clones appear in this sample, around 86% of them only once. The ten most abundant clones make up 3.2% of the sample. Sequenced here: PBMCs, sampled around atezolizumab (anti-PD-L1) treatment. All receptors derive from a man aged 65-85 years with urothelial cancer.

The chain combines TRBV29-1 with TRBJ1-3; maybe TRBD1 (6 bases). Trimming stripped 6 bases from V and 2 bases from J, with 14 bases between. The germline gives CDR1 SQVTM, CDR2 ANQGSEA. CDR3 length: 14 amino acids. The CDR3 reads CSVRTARAGNTIYF. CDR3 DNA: TGCAGCGTGAGGACAGCAAGGGCTGGAAACACCATATATTTT. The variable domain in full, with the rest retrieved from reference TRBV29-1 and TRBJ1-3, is SAVISQKPSRDICQRGTSLTIQCQVDSQVTMMFWYRQQPGQSLTLIATANQGSEATYESGFVIDKFPISRPNLTFSTLTVSNMSPEDSSIYLCSVRTARAGNTIYFGEGSWLTVV.

CDR3 protein: CASSVSGITDTQYF. The CDR3 nucleotides read TGTGCCAGCAGTGTCTCGGGAATCACAGATACGCAGTATTTT. The V call is TRBV5-5, the J call TRBJ2-3, with D possibly matching TRBD2 (5 bases). The CDR3 sequence is 14 residues long. The V gene's germline CDR1 is SGHKS and CDR2 YYEKEE (reference sequence). Trimming cost V 5 bases and J 2 bases, with 12 bases left between them.

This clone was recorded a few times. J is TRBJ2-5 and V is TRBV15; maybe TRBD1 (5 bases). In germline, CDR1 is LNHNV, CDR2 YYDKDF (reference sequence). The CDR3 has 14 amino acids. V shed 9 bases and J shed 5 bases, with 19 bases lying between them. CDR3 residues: CATTHRTGRETQYF. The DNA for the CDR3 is TGTGCCACTACCCATCGAACAGGAAGGGAGACCCAGTACTTC.

The CDR3 bases are TGTGCCAGTAGTTCCTATACAGGGGGCGAAGAGACCCAGTACTTC. The encoded protein is CASSSYTGGEETQYF. The gene calls are TRBV19 and TRBJ2-5; TRBD1 aligns across 9 bases. The germline V gene has CDR1 LNHDA and CDR2 SQIVND (reference sequence). V shed 5 bases, J shed 3 bases, and the junction held 7 bases outside the gene matches. This CDR3 is built from 15 residues.

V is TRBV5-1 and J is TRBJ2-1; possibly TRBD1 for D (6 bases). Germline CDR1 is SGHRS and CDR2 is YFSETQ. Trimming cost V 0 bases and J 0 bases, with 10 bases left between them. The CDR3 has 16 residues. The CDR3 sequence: CASSLETGHSYNEQFF. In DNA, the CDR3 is TGCGCCAGCAGCTTGGAAACAGGGCACTCCTACAATGAGCAGTTCTTC. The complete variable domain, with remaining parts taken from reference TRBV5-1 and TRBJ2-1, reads KAGVTQTPRYLIKTRGQQVTLSCSPISGHRSVSWYQQTPGQGLQFLFEYFSETQRNKGNFPGRFSGRQFSNSRSEMNVSTLELGDSALYLCASSLETGHSYNEQFFGPGTRLTVL.

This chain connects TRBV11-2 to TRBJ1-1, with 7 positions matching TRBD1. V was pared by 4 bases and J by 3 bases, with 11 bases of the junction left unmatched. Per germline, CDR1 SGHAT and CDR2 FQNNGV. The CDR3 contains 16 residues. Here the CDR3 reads CASSSRSRQGHTEAFF. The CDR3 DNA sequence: TGTGCCAGCAGCTCTCGGTCCCGACAGGGACACACTGAAGCTTTCTTT.

CDR3 coding DNA: TGTGCCAGTAGTACTGGACTAGCAACCGATACGCAGTATTTT. Its protein is CASSTGLATDTQYF. The chain recombines TRBV19 with TRBJ2-3; TRBD2 matches at 8 bases. The CDR3 sequence is 14 residues long. Trimming cost V 4 bases and J 6 bases; bases outside gene matches: 6. The germline CDR1 and CDR2 sequences are LNHDA and SQIVND (reference sequence).

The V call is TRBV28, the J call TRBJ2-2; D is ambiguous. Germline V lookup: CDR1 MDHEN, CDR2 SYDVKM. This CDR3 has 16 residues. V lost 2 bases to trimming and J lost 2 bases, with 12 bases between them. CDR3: CASSLGPGFNTGELFF. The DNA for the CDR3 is TGTGCCAGCAGTTTAGGGCCCGGTTTTAACACCGGGGAGCTGTTTTTT.

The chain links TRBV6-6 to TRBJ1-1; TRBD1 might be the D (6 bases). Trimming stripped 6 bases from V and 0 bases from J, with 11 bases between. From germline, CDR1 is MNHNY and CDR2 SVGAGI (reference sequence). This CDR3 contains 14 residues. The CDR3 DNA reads TGTGCCAGCAGGAACGGACAGATGAACACTGAAGCTTTCTTT. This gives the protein CASRNGQMNTEAFF.

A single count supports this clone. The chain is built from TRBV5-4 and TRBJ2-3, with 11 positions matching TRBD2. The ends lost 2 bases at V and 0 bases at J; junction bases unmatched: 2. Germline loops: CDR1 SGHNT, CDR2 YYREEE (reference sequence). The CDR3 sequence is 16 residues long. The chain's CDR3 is CASSFRLAGSTDTQYF. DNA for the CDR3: TGTGCCAGCAGCTTTAGACTAGCGGGAAGCACAGATACGCAGTATTTT.

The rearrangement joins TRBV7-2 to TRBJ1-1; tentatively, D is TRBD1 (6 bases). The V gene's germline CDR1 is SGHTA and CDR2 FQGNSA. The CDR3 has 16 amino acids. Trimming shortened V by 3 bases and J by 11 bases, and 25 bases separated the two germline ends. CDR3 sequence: CASSFGPNLEGGRAFF. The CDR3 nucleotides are TGTGCCAGCAGCTTCGGCCCTAACCTTGAGGGGGGGCGGGCTTTCTTT.

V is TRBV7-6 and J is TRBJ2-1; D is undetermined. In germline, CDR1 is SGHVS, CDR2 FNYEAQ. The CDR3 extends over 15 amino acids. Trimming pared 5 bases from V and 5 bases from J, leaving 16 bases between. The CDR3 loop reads CASSRSLSFHNEQFF. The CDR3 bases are TGTGCCAGCAGCCGAAGCCTCTCCTTTCACAATGAGCAGTTCTTC.

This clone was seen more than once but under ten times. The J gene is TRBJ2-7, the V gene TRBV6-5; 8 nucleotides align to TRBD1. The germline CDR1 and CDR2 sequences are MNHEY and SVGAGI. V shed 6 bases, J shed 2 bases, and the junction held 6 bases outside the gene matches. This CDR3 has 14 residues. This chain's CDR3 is CASRSTGVPYEQYF. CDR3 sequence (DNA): TGTGCCAGCAGATCGACAGGGGTCCCCTACGAGCAGTACTTC.

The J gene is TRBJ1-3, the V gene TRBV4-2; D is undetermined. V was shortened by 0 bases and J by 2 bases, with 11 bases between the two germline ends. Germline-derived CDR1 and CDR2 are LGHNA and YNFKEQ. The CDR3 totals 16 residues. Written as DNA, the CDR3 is TGTGCCAGCAGCCAAGAACTGTATCTGGCTGGAAACACCATATATTTT. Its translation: CASSQELYLAGNTIYF.

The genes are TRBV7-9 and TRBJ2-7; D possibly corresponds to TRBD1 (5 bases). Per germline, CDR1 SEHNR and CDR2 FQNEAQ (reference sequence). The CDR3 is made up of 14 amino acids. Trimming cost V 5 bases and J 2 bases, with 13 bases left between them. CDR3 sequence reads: CASSETGPPYEQYF. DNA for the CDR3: TGTGCCAGCAGCGAAACAGGTCCCCCCTACGAGCAGTACTTC. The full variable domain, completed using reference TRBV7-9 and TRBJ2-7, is DTGVSQNPRHKITKRGQNVTFRCDPISEHNRLYWYRQTLGQGPEFLTYFQNEAQLEKSRLLSDRFSAERPKGSFSTLEIQRTEQGDSAMYLCASSETGPPYEQYFGPGTRLTVT.

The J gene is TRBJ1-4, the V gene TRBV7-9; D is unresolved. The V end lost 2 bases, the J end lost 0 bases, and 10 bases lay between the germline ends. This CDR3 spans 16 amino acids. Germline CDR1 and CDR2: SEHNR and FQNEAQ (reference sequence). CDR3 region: CASSLYQAPTNEKLFF. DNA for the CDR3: TGTGCCAGCAGCTTATACCAAGCCCCAACTAATGAAAAACTGTTTTTT. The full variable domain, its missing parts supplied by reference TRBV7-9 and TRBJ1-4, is DTGVSQNPRHKITKRGQNVTFRCDPISEHNRLYWYRQTLGQGPEFLTYFQNEAQLEKSRLLSDRFSAERPKGSFSTLEIQRTEQGDSAMYLCASSLYQAPTNEKLFFGSGTQLSVL.

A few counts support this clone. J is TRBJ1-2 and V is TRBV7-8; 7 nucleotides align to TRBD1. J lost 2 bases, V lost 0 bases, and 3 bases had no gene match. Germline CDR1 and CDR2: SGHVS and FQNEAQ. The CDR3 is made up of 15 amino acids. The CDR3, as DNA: TGTGCCAGCAGCTTAGCGGGGACAGAAAACTATGGCTACACCTTC. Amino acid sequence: CASSLAGTENYGYTF.

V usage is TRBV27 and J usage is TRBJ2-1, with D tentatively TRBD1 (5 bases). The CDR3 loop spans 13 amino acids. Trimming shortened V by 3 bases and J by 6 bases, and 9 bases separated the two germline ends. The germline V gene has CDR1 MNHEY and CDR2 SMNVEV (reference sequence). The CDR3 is CASSLGRPNEQFF. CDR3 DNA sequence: TGTGCCAGCAGTTTGGGGCGGCCCAATGAGCAGTTCTTC.

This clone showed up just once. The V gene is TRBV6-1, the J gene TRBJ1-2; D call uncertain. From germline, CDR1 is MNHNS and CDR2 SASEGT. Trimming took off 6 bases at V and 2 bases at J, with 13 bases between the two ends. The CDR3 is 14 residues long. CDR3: CASSYSPENYGYTF. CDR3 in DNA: TGTGCCAGCAGCTACAGCCCAGAAAACTATGGCTACACCTTC.

CDR3 protein: CASSGRLAEKNEQFF. CDR3 nucleotides: TGTGCCAGCAGTGGTAGGCTAGCGGAAAAAAATGAGCAGTTCTTC. This sequence joins TRBV5-4 and TRBJ2-1; 7 bases are a match to TRBD2. Germline-derived CDR1 and CDR2 are SGHNT and YYREEE (reference sequence). This CDR3 region has 15 residues. V was clipped by 5 bases and J by 7 bases; unmatched bases: 12.

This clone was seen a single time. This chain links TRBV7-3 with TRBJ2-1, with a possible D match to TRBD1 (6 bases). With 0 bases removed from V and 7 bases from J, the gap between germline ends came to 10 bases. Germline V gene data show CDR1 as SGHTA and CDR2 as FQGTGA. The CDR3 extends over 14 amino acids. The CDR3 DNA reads TGTGCCAGCAGCTTAACTCCTAGGGGGAATGAGCAGTTCTTC. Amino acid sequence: CASSLTPRGNEQFF.

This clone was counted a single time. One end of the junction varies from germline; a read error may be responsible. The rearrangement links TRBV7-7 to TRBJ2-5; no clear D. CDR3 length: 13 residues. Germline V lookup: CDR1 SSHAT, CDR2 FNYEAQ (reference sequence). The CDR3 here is CASSSEPQETQYF. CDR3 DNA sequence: TGTGCTAGCAGCTCCGAGCCCCAAGAGACCCAGTACTTC.

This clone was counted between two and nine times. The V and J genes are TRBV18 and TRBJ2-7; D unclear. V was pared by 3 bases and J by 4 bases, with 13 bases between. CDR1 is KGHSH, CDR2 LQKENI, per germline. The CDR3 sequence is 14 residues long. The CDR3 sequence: CASSPGSGSYEQYF. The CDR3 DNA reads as TGTGCCAGCTCACCCGGCTCGGGTTCTTACGAGCAGTACTTC.

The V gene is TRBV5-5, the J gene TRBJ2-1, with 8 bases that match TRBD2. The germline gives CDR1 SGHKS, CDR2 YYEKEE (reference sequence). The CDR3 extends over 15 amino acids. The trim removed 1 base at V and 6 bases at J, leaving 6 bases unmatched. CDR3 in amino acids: CASSLQAGETNEQFF. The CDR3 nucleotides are TGTGCCAGCAGCTTGCAAGCGGGAGAAACCAATGAGCAGTTCTTC.

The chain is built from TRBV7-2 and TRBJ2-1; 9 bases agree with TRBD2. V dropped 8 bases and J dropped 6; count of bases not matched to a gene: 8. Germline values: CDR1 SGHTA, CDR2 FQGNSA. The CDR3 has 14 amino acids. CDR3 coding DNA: TGTGCCAGCGGAGCGGGAGGCTACGTCAATGAGCAGTTCTTC. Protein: CASGAGGYVNEQFF.

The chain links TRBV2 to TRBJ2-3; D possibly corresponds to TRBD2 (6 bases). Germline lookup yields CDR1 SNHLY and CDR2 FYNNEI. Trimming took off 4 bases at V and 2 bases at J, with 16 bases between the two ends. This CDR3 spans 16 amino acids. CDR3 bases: TGTGCCAGCAGTGGCTCCCTGCGGGATTCCACAGATACGCAGTATTTT. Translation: CASSGSLRDSTDTQYF.

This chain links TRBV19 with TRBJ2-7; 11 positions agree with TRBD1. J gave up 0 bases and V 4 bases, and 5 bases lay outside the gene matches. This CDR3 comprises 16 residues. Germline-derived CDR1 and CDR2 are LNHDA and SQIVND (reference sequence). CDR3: CASSKSGTGGSYEQYF. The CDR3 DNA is TGTGCCAGTAGTAAATCCGGGACAGGGGGCTCCTACGAGCAGTACTTC.

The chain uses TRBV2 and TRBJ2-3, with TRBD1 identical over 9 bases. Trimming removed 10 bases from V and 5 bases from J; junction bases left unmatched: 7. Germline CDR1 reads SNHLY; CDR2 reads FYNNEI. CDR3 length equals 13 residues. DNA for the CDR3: TGTGCCACCCGGGACAGGGAGGTAGATACGCAGTATTTT. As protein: CATRDREVDTQYF.

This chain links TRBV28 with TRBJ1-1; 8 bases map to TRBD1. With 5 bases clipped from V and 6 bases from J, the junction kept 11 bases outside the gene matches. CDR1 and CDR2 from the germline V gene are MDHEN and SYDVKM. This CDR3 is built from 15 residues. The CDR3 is CASSPRQGKVPEAFF. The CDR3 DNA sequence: TGTGCCAGCAGTCCACGACAGGGGAAGGTCCCTGAAGCTTTCTTT. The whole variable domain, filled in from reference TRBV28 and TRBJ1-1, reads DVKVTQSSRYLVKRTGEKVFLECVQDMDHENMFWYRQDPGLGLRLIYFSYDVKMKEKGDIPEGYSVSREKKERFSLILESASTNQTSMYLCASSPRQGKVPEAFFGQGTRLTVV.

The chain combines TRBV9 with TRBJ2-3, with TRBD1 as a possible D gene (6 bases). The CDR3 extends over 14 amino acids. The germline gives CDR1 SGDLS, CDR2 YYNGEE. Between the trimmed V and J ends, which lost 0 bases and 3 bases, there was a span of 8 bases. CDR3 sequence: CASSVAGQTDTQYF. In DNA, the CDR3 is TGTGCCAGCAGCGTAGCCGGACAGACAGATACGCAGTATTTT.